A selection of T cell receptor beta chains follows, all from one sample in a study of CD4 T cells in relation to SARS-CoV-2 and coronaviruses. Sequencing was performed with immunoSEQ multiplex PCR; in TCRdb, only in-frame clones are kept and a portion is missing. This sample has under 90,000 clones, with 85% to 95% found just once. The specimen was naive CD4+ T cells from PBMCs. The source is a human donor in good health. The CDR3 runs from the conserved cysteine through the conserved F or W. The order of the fields is D gene, J gene, clone size, V gene, CDR3 protein, CDR3 DNA. The D gene is left open where the match is weak. Size values are once, few and many counts, or a class for expanded clones, and some rows have none.

D: TRBD2; J: TRBJ2-1; size: -; V: TRBV25-1; CDR3: CASSDSGGVRVNEQFF; DNA: TGTGCCAGCAGTGATAGTGGGGGGGTTCGAGTCAATGAGCAGTTCTTC
D: TRBD1; J: TRBJ1-2; size: once; V: TRBV29-1; CDR3: CSVGTGGDGYTF; DNA: TGCAGCGTTGGGACAGGGGGCGACGGCTACACCTTC
D: TRBD2; J: TRBJ2-1; size: -; V: TRBV19; CDR3: CASSILAGGYEQFF; DNA: TGTGCCAGTAGTATACTAGCGGGAGGGTATGAGCAGTTCTTC
D: -; J: TRBJ2-6; size: -; V: TRBV19; CDR3: CASSTRGGDTRWGANVLTF; DNA: TGTGCCAGTAGCACGAGGGGGGGGGACACCCGTTGGGGGGCCAACGTCCTGACTTTC
D: TRBD1; J: TRBJ2-2; size: -; V: TRBV7-3; CDR3: CASSPSTGARGELFF; DNA: TGTGCCAGCAGCCCCTCGACAGGGGCGAGGGGGGAGCTGTTTTTT
D: -; J: TRBJ2-2; size: -; V: TRBV3-1/TRBV3-2; CDR3: CASSPRTITGELFF; DNA: TGTGCCAGCAGCCCTCGGACTATCACCGGGGAGCTGTTTTTT
D: -; J: TRBJ1-6; size: -; V: TRBV18; CDR3: CASSRREQAVSALHF; DNA: TGTGCCAGCTCACGGCGGGAACAGGCGGTTTCGGCCCTCCACTTT
D: TRBD1; J: TRBJ2-7; size: -; V: TRBV6-6; CDR3: CASSFWTGGRNEQYF; DNA: TGTGCCAGCAGTTTCTGGACAGGGGGCCGCAACGAGCAGTACTTC
D: -; J: TRBJ1-2; size: -; V: TRBV20-1; CDR3: CSASVRTYGYTF; DNA: TGCAGTGCTAGTGTCAGAACCTATGGCTACACCTTC
D: TRBD1; J: TRBJ2-2; size: -; V: TRBV19; CDR3: CASSSHRGQRTGELFF; DNA: TGTGCCAGTAGTTCCCACAGGGGGCAGCGAACCGGGGAGCTGTTTTTT
D: TRBD1; J: TRBJ1-5; size: -; V: TRBV18; CDR3: CASSPDRGGQPQHF; DNA: TGTGCCAGCTCACCGGACAGGGGAGGTCAGCCCCAGCATTTT
D: -; J: TRBJ1-1; size: -; V: TRBV7-3; CDR3: CASSSQQNTEAFF; DNA: TGTGCCAGCAGCTCTCAGCAGAACACTGAAGCTTTCTTT
D: TRBD2; J: TRBJ2-7; size: -; V: TRBV5-5; CDR3: CASNLPSGGEYEQYF; DNA: TGTGCCAGCAACTTGCCAAGCGGGGGGGAATACGAGCAGTACTTC
D: -; J: TRBJ2-6; size: -; V: TRBV28; CDR3: CASRGWDPGANVLTF; DNA: TGTGCCAGCAGGGGATGGGATCCCGGGGCCAACGTCCTGACTTTC
D: -; J: TRBJ2-1; size: -; V: TRBV7-3; CDR3: CASSSGAREQFF; DNA: TGTGCCAGCAGCTCAGGGGCCCGGGAGCAGTTCTTC
D: -; J: TRBJ1-1; size: -; V: TRBV7-9; CDR3: CASSKTANTEAFF; DNA: TGTGCCAGCAGCAAGACAGCGAACACTGAAGCTTTCTTT
D: -; J: TRBJ2-7; size: -; V: TRBV5-1; CDR3: CASSQQGGDEQYF; DNA: TGCGCCAGCAGCCAACAGGGTGGGGACGAGCAGTACTTC
D: -; J: TRBJ1-5; size: -; V: TRBV19; CDR3: CASSVLYSGRQPQHF; DNA: TGTGCCAGTAGTGTCTTGTATTCGGGTCGTCAGCCCCAGCATTTT
D: TRBD1; J: TRBJ1-2; size: -; V: TRBV24-1; CDR3: CATSDKAGGAYGYTF; DNA: TGTGCCACCAGTGATAAGGCAGGGGGGGCCTATGGCTACACCTTC
D: -; J: TRBJ1-6; size: -; V: TRBV3-1/TRBV3-2; CDR3: CASSQGAGRDSPLHF; DNA: TGTGCCAGCAGCCAAGGAGCAGGGAGGGATTCACCCCTCCACTTT
D: -; J: TRBJ1-1; size: -; V: TRBV9; CDR3: CASGPDRNGNTEAFF; DNA: TGTGCCAGCGGGCCCGACAGGAATGGGAACACTGAAGCTTTCTTT
D: -; J: TRBJ2-3; size: -; V: TRBV5-1; CDR3: CASSLELGGSADTQYF; DNA: TGCGCCAGCAGCTTGGAGTTGGGGGGTTCCGCAGATACGCAGTATTTT
D: -; J: TRBJ1-2; size: -; V: TRBV28; CDR3: CASSLHGTVLYGYTF; DNA: TGTGCCAGCAGCCTCCATGGGACGGTCCTTTATGGCTACACCTTC
D: -; J: TRBJ2-3; size: -; V: TRBV5-4; CDR3: CASSLEGISTDTQYF; DNA: TGTGCCAGCAGCTTGGAGGGAATTAGCACAGATACGCAGTATTTT
D: TRBD1; J: TRBJ1-5; size: -; V: TRBV6-5; CDR3: CASRKDRGSNQPQHF; DNA: TGTGCCAGCAGGAAGGACAGGGGATCCAATCAGCCCCAGCATTTT
D: TRBD1; J: TRBJ2-7; size: -; V: TRBV27; CDR3: CASSFGTGAYEQYF; DNA: TGTGCCAGCAGTTTCGGGACAGGGGCCTACGAGCAGTACTTC
D: -; J: TRBJ2-5; size: -; V: TRBV6-5; CDR3: CASSYSFGSWTQYF; DNA: TGTGCCAGCAGTTACTCTTTCGGCAGTTGGACCCAGTACTTC
D: -; J: TRBJ1-6; size: -; V: TRBV27; CDR3: CASKPLGVRRSSPLHF; DNA: TGTGCCAGCAAACCGTTGGGGGTCAGGCGGAGTTCACCCCTCCACTTT
D: -; J: TRBJ2-3; size: -; V: TRBV10-3; CDR3: CAISARDTQYF; DNA: TGTGCCATAAGTGCCCGGGACACGCAGTATTTT
D: -; J: TRBJ1-2; size: -; V: TRBV3-1/TRBV3-2; CDR3: CASSQKSGVRYTF; DNA: TGTGCCAGCAGCCAAAAATCAGGGGTTCGCTACACCTTC
D: TRBD1; J: TRBJ1-5; size: -; V: TRBV28; CDR3: CASSQGVYQPQHF; DNA: TGTGCCAGCAGTCAGGGGGTGTATCAGCCCCAGCATTTT
D: TRBD2; J: TRBJ2-3; size: -; V: TRBV11-2; CDR3: CASSLSGLAGTTDTQYF; DNA: TGTGCCAGCAGCTTAAGCGGCTTAGCGGGGACCACAGATACGCAGTATTTT
D: TRBD1; J: TRBJ2-7; size: -; V: TRBV11-2; CDR3: CASSLVLAGGGEQYF; DNA: TGTGCCAGCAGCTTAGTCCTGGCAGGGGGTGGGGAGCAGTACTTC
D: -; J: TRBJ1-2; size: -; V: TRBV3-1/TRBV3-2; CDR3: CASSQRPLGYTF; DNA: TGTGCCAGCAGCCAACGACCCCTAGGCTACACCTTC
D: TRBD2; J: TRBJ2-3; size: -; V: TRBV11-2; CDR3: CASSFPRAGDGTDTQYF; DNA: TGTGCCAGCAGCTTCCCCCGGGCGGGAGATGGCACAGATACGCAGTATTTT
D: TRBD2; J: TRBJ2-2; size: -; V: TRBV24-1; CDR3: CATSETGLAGSGELFF; DNA: TGTGCCACCAGTGAAACTGGACTAGCGGGATCCGGGGAGCTGTTTTTT
D: TRBD2; J: TRBJ2-1; size: -; V: TRBV6-5; CDR3: CASSYSKGGGYNEQFF; DNA: TGTGCCAGCAGTTACTCGAAAGGCGGGGGGTACAATGAGCAGTTCTTC
D: TRBD2; J: TRBJ2-7; size: -; V: TRBV7-9; CDR3: CASSPLGGRVYEQYF; DNA: TGTGCCAGCAGCCCCCTTGGCGGGAGGGTCTACGAGCAGTACTTC